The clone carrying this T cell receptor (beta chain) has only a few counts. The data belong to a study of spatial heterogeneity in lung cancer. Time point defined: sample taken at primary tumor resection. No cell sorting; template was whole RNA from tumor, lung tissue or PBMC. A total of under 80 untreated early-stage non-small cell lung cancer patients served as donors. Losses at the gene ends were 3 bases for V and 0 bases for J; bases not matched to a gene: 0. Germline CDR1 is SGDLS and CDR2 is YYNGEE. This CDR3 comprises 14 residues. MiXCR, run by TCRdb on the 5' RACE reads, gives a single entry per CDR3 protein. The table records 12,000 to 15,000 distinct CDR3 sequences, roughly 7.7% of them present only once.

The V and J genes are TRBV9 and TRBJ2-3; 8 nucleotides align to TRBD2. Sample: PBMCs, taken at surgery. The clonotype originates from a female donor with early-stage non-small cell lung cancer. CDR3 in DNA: TGTGCCAGCAGCGCTAGCGGGAGCACAGATACGCAGTATTTT. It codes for CASSASGSTDTQYF.